This passage covers 9 T cell receptor beta chains from one sample sequenced in a study of T cells in Graves' hyperthyroidism and ophthalmopathy. Amplification yielded TCR beta CDR3 regions, with RNA transcripts as the source. Researchers ran a first-round RT-PCR on the TCR CDR3 using the HTBI primer set. TCRdb passed the multiplex PCR reads through MiXCR, listing each CDR3 protein once. The table has roughly 840,000 distinct CDR3 sequences, over 35% seen once; the top ten hold 8.9%. Sequenced sample: blood. The receptors were sampled from a man in his late teens or twenties with Graves' hyperthyroidism.

This clonotype was seen at least ten times. This chain connects TRBV25-1 to TRBJ2-5; D uncertain. The CDR3 extends over 11 amino acids. V lost 2 bases to trimming and J lost 9 bases, with 7 bases between them. Germline-derived CDR1 and CDR2 are MGHDK and SYGVNS. The CDR3, as DNA: TGTGCCAGCAGTGAAGCTCAGGCCCAGTACTTC. As protein: CASSEAQAQYF.

This clonotype was recorded many times. The CDR3 sequence: CAISESIGATNEKLFF. The DNA for the CDR3 is TGTGCCATCAGTGAGTCGATAGGGGCAACTAATGAAAAACTGTTTTTT. The chain carries TRBV10-3 and TRBJ1-4, with a weak D call TRBD1 (5 bases). The germline V gene encodes CDR1 ENHRY and CDR2 SYGVKD. The V end lost 0 bases, the J end lost 0 bases, and 8 bases lay between the germline ends. The CDR3 covers 16 residues.

There are many counts of this clonotype. The chain joins TRBV10-3 to TRBJ2-7; TRBD1 is a possible D gene (5 bases). With 1 base removed from V and 3 bases from J, the gap between germline ends came to 7 bases. Germline V gene lookup returns CDR1 ENHRY and CDR2 SYGVKD. This CDR3 contains 13 residues. CDR3 sequence: CAISEFTGYEQYF. For the CDR3, the DNA is TGTGCCATCAGTGAGTTTACAGGCTACGAGCAGTACTTC.

This clonotype has just a few counts. The CDR3 spells CSARAGGIAGNTEAFF. CDR3 DNA sequence: TGCAGTGCTAGAGCGGGGGGAATCGCAGGGAACACTGAAGCTTTCTTT. The chain joins TRBV20-1 to TRBJ1-1; D perhaps matches TRBD1 (5 bases). CDR3 size: 16 residues. Germline CDR1 DFQATT, CDR2 SNEGSKA (reference sequence). V was pared by 1 base and J by 1 base, with 16 bases between.

There are many counts of this clonotype. J is TRBJ1-5 and V is TRBV11-1, with 7 positions matching TRBD1. The CDR3 totals 14 residues. CDR1 and CDR2 from the germline V gene are SGHAT and FQDESV (reference sequence). The junction had 3 bases not matched to a gene; V was cut back by 2 bases and J by 5 bases. CDR3 in DNA: TGTGCCAGCAGCTTACAGGGGGATCATCAGCCCCAGCATTTT. Its translation: CASSLQGDHQPQHF.

This chain uses TRBV12-3 or TRBV12-4 with TRBJ1-5; 11 bases map to TRBD1. The CDR3 extends over 16 amino acids. V gave up 4 bases and J gave up 6 bases; unmatched junction bases: 8. The CDR3 nucleotides are TGTGCCAGCAGTTCCAGGACAGGGGGCCGGGGTCAGCCCCAGCATTTT. Encoded protein: CASSSRTGGRGQPQHF.

V usage is TRBV7-2 and J usage is TRBJ2-6; the D gene could be TRBD1 or TRBD2 (5 bases each). There are 18 residues in the CDR3. Trimming removed 5 bases from V and 0 bases from J, with 17 bases in between. Per the germline V gene, CDR1 is SGHTA and CDR2 is FQGNSA. The CDR3 DNA reads as TGTGCCAGCAGCCAAGATGACAGAGGGTACTCTGGGGCCAACGTCCTGACTTTC. As protein: CASSQDDRGYSGANVLTF.

The rearrangement uses TRBV7-9 and TRBJ2-7; D is uncertain. Trimming pared 5 bases from V and 7 bases from J, leaving 12 bases between. The CDR3 has 12 residues. Germline CDR1 reads SEHNR; CDR2 reads FQNEAQ (reference sequence). The CDR3, as DNA: TGTGCCAGCAGCCCCAAGGGCCGGGAGCAGTACTTC. Translated: CASSPKGREQYF.

The CDR3 DNA follows: TGCGCCAGCAGCTTGGACGGGGAGTACTACGAGCAGTACTTC. Amino acid sequence: CASSLDGEYYEQYF. The chain is built from TRBV5-1 and TRBJ2-7; perhaps TRBD2 as D (5 bases). CDR1 SGHRS and CDR2 YFSETQ come from the germline V gene. Deletions cut 0 bases from V and 3 bases from J, with 10 bases between. The CDR3 covers 14 residues. The full variable domain, rest sourced from reference TRBV5-1 and TRBJ2-7, is KAGVTQTPRYLIKTRGQQVTLSCSPISGHRSVSWYQQTPGQGLQFLFEYFSETQRNKGNFPGRFSGRQFSNSRSEMNVSTLELGDSALYLCASSLDGEYYEQYFGPGTRLTVT.